The 2 T cell receptor beta chains below come from one sample, sequenced in a study of ipilimumab plus nivolumab after autologous stem cell transplantation (dated by TCRdb to the early 2020s). Library creation used the immunoSEQ multiplex PCR assay. This immuneACCESS table, as held by TCRdb, lists in-frame sequences with V and J called but not all clones. Of the missing ones, under half trace to an unresolved V gene in checked studies; the others have no known cause. This sample has roughly 43,000 clones in its table, and about 88% of those were observed once. Nearly 0.9% of the sample lies in the top ten. This specimen consisted of PBMCs, obtained in a trial of ipilimumab plus nivolumab as post-transplant consolidation. These receptors were obtained from a male donor with multiple myeloma.

V is TRBV6-5 and J is TRBJ2-3, with a possible D match to TRBD2 (5 bases). This CDR3 region has 12 residues. CDR1 MNHEY and CDR2 SVGAGI come from the germline V gene. Between the trimmed V and J ends, which lost 10 bases and 0 bases, there was a span of 8 bases. CDR3 nucleotide sequence: TGTGCCATTGGGAGAAGCACAGATACGCAGTATTTT. It is translated as CAIGRSTDTQYF.

The chain couples TRBV7-9 to TRBJ1-2; no clear D gene. This CDR3 is 12 amino acids long. V lost 6 bases, J lost 7 bases, and 12 bases lay in between. The germline V gene has CDR1 SEHNR and CDR2 FQNEAQ (reference sequence). CDR3 nucleotides: TGTGCCAGCAGGGCCTCGACTGGTGGCTACACCTTC. Protein: CASRASTGGYTF.